The 10 T cell receptor gamma chains below all came from one sample that was sequenced in a study of γδ T cells in repeated Plasmodium falciparum infection. Vgamma9/Vdelta2+ and Vdelta2-negative gammadelta T cells were flow-sorted from PBMC for bulk sequencing. TCRdb processed the multiplex PCR reads again with the CATT caller. The sample yields some 13,000 gamma-chain clones, around 1.6% seen once. Sample: gamma-delta T cells from blood. These receptors were taken from a pool of human donors (malaria-infected and uninfected, not separated).

In its sample, this clone was seen many times. This DNA translates differently at residue 4 from the TCRdb protein, which is that of a much larger clone; a read error is likely, and the protein shown is the DNA's own translation. This rearrangement joins TRGV9 to TRGJ1 or TRGJ2. Matching the DNA to germline supplied the J gene, which TCRdb does not give. There are 16 residues in the CDR3. Per germline, CDR1 GITISATS and CDR2 ISYDGTV (reference sequence). The CDR3 DNA is TGTGCCTTGCGGGAGGTGCGTGTGGGGTTCTATTATAAGAAACTCTTT. Translating gives CALREVRVGFYYKKLF.

This clone showed up many times. This DNA translates differently at residue 5 from the TCRdb protein, which is that of a much larger clone; a read error is likely, and the protein shown is the DNA's own translation. J is TRGJ1 or TRGJ2 and V is TRGV9. TCRdb offers no J gene call, so here the DNA was matched to germline to obtain one. This CDR3 region has 13 residues. Germline CDR1 GITISATS, CDR2 ISYDGTV (reference sequence). With V trimmed by 5 bases and J by 9 bases, 13 bases remained unmatched. The CDR3 region has the DNA TGTGCCTTGTGGGGGTTTAGGCGACTTAAGAAACTCTTT. This codes for CALWGFRRLKKLF.

Ten or more counts support this clone. A single base is all that separates this from a far larger clone, so a read error is likely. Other DNA sequences in this specimen translate into the identical CDR3. V gene TRGV9 combines with J gene TRGJ1 or TRGJ2. CDR1 is GITISATS, CDR2 ISYDGTV, per germline (reference sequence). The CDR3 length is 16 residues. The CDR3 DNA reads as TGTGCCTTGTGGGAGGTCAGCACTACGAATTATTATAAGAAACTCTTC. This encodes CALWEVSTTNYYKKLF.

The sample holds many counts of this clone. A read error likely explains why the TCRdb protein, taken from a much larger clone, differs from this DNA's translation at residue 11; the protein shown is translated from the DNA. V usage is TRGV3 and J usage is TRGJ1 or TRGJ2. The CDR3 extends over 13 amino acids. From germline, CDR1 is VTNTFY and CDR2 YDVSTARD (reference sequence). The CDR3 DNA reads TGTGCCACCTGGGACACCAATTATTATAAGGAACTCTTT. Its translation: CATWDTNYYKELF.

In its sample, this clone was seen many times. TCRdb's protein, taken from a much larger clone, differs from this DNA's translation at residue 7, likely owing to a read error; the protein displayed comes from the DNA. The chain uses TRGV9 and TRGJP. TCRdb supplies no J gene; here it was assigned by aligning the nucleotide sequence to germline. J was trimmed by 4 bases and V by 0 bases; bases with no gene match: 6. Germline CDR1 GITISATS, CDR2 ISYDGTV (reference sequence). This CDR3 has 18 amino acids. The CDR3 protein is CALWEVPPQELGKKIKVF. In DNA, the CDR3 is TGTGCCTTGTGGGAGGTGCCCCCTCAAGAGTTGGGCAAAAAAATCAAGGTATTT.

This clone was recorded at least ten times. One base separates it from a far larger clone, so it is likely a read error. The same CDR3 is also encoded by other DNA sequences in this sample. This chain uses TRGV4 with TRGJ1 or TRGJ2. This CDR3 is built from 11 residues. CDR1 EGSTGY and CDR2 YDSYTSSV come from the germline V gene. CDR3 DNA sequence: TGTGCTACCTGGGATGGGCGTCAGAAACTCTTT. It codes for CATWDGRQKLF.

This clone came up many times. This likely reflects a read error, since a far larger clone is one base away. The V gene is TRGV9, the J gene TRGJ1 or TRGJ2. CDR3 length: 11 amino acids. CDR1 is GITISATS, CDR2 ISYDGTV, per germline (reference sequence). The CDR3 DNA follows: TGTGCCTTGTGGGTATCTTATAAGAAGCTCTTT. As protein: CALWVSYKKLF.

This clone came up many times. The protein that TCRdb holds for this DNA derives from a much larger clone and differs from the translated DNA at residue 4, which likely indicates a read error; the protein shown here is translated from the DNA. The rearrangement links TRGV9 to TRGJ1 or TRGJ2. Matching the DNA to germline supplied the J gene, which TCRdb does not give. The CDR3 is 14 amino acids. CDR1 is GITISATS and CDR2 is ISYDGTV in the germline V gene (reference sequence). Written as DNA, the CDR3 is TGTGCCTTGCGGGAGGTGCAAAATTATTATAAGAAACTCTTT. Translating gives CALREVQNYYKKLF.

In regard to this clone: The TCRdb record carries a much larger clone's protein, which differs from this DNA's translation at residue 16; a read error is the likely cause, and the protein listed here is the DNA translation. The V segment is TRGV9, and no J call was made. The germline gives CDR1 GITISATS, CDR2 ISYDGTV (reference sequence). The CDR3 extends over 18 amino acids. DNA of the CDR3: TGTGCCTTGTGGCAGGTGAGCCGGCAAGAGTTGGGCAAAAAAATCATGGTATTT. Its translation: CALWQVSRQELGKKIMVF.

Notes on this clone: TCRdb has a much larger clone's protein, which differs at residue 9 from the translation of this DNA, likely because of a read error; what is shown is the protein translated from the DNA. The chain carries TRGV9 and TRGJ1 or TRGJ2. Per germline, CDR1 GITISATS and CDR2 ISYDGTV (reference sequence). Trimming took 3 bases from V and 2 from J; bases not matched to a gene: 13. This CDR3 has 16 amino acids. The CDR3 is CALWEKEVVDYYKKLF. Written as DNA, the CDR3 is TGTGCCTTGTGGGAGAAGGAAGTCGTCGATTATTATAAGAAACTCTTT.